This is a list of T cell receptor beta chains from one sample in a study of T cells in Graves' hyperthyroidism and ophthalmopathy. MiXCR, applied by TCRdb to the multiplex PCR reads, yields one record per CDR3 protein. The table includes roughly 500,000 distinct CDR3 sequences, around 50% detected once. Sequencing was performed on peripheral blood or thyroid tissue (not recorded which). The receptors derive from an adult woman with Graves' disease, either hyperthyroidism or ophthalmopathy (not recorded which). Both conserved end residues are part of each CDR3. The D gene is left open where the match is weak. A row's size may be missing; if present it is once, few, many or a size class.

size: many
J: TRBJ1-5
D: TRBD1
V: TRBV20-1
CDR3: CSALKGTASNQPQHF
DNA: TGCAGTGCCCTCAAAGGGACAGCGAGCAATCAGCCCCAGCATTTT

size: few
J: TRBJ1-6
D: TRBD1
V: TRBV10-3
CDR3: CAISELTGVSPLHF
DNA: TGTGCCATCAGTGAGTTGACAGGGGTGTCACCCCTCCACTTT

size: few
J: TRBJ2-7
D: -
V: TRBV30
CDR3: CAWREGTFGSYEQYF
DNA: TGTGCCTGGAGGGAAGGGACATTCGGCTCCTACGAGCAGTACTTC

size: -
J: TRBJ1-1
D: TRBD1
V: TRBV29-1
CDR3: CSVDGTGGFNTEAFF
DNA: TGCAGCGTTGATGGGACAGGGGGCTTCAACACTGAAGCTTTCTTT

size: -
J: TRBJ1-2
D: -
V: TRBV10-2
CDR3: CASSESSVGPGGYTF
DNA: TGCGCCAGCAGTGAGTCGTCGGTAGGGCCCGGAGGCTACACCTTC

size: -
J: TRBJ1-2
D: -
V: TRBV11-3
CDR3: CASSVCSGYYGYTF
DNA: TGTGCCAGCAGTGTTTGCAGCGGATACTATGGCTACACCTTC

size: few
J: TRBJ1-2
D: -
V: TRBV7-9
CDR3: CASSPLFERWGYTF
DNA: TGTGCCAGCAGCCCCCTGTTTGAGCGATGGGGCTACACCTTC

size: many
J: TRBJ1-2
D: -
V: TRBV3-1
CDR3: CASSQGGRSNYGYTF
DNA: TGTGCCAGCAGCCAAGGGGGACGGAGTAACTATGGCTACACCTTC

size: -
J: TRBJ2-7
D: TRBD1
V: TRBV7-2
CDR3: CASSPRTGGRNQYF
DNA: TGTGCCAGCAGCCCGAGGACAGGGGGAAGAAATCAGTACTTC

size: -
J: TRBJ2-6
D: TRBD1
V: TRBV2
CDR3: CASSTGGNVLTF
DNA: TGTGCCAGCAGTACAGGGGGCAACGTCCTGACTTTC

size: -
J: TRBJ1-1
D: -
V: TRBV18
CDR3: CASSRIDGGEAFF
DNA: TGTGCCAGCTCACGAATCGACGGGGGGGAAGCTTTCTTT

size: -
J: TRBJ1-2
D: TRBD1
V: TRBV7-6
CDR3: CASSLDEGTGEGYTF
DNA: TGTGCCAGCAGCTTAGACGAAGGGACAGGGGAAGGCTACACCTTC

size: -
J: TRBJ1-3
D: -
V: TRBV15
CDR3: CATSINGGSGNTIYF
DNA: TGTGCCACCAGCATAAACGGGGGTTCTGGAAACACCATATATTTT

size: -
J: TRBJ2-5
D: TRBD1
V: TRBV7-9
CDR3: CASSKDREWLETQYF
DNA: TGTGCCAGCAGCAAAGACAGGGAATGGTTAGAGACCCAGTACTTC

size: -
J: TRBJ1-4
D: TRBD1
V: TRBV28
CDR3: CASRSDRTATNEKLFF
DNA: TGTGCCAGCAGATCGGACAGGACGGCAACTAATGAAAAACTGTTTTTT

size: few
J: TRBJ1-1
D: -
V: TRBV12-3/TRBV12-4
CDR3: CASSLQGPTEAFF
DNA: TGTGCCAGCAGTTTACAGGGTCCTACTGAAGCTTTCTTT

size: few
J: TRBJ1-4
D: TRBD1
V: TRBV7-6
CDR3: CATSRGGGVLFF
DNA: TGTGCCACCTCCAGGGGAGGGGGCGTACTGTTTTTT

size: -
J: TRBJ2-7
D: TRBD1
V: TRBV2
CDR3: CASAADRGYEQYF
DNA: TGTGCCAGTGCAGCAGACAGGGGCTACGAGCAGTACTTC

size: many
J: TRBJ1-1
D: -
V: TRBV6-5
CDR3: CASSYSEGREAFF
DNA: TGTGCCAGCAGTTACTCGGAGGGAAGGGAAGCTTTCTTT

size: -
J: TRBJ2-6
D: -
V: TRBV20-1
CDR3: CSSTAGANVLTF
DNA: TGCAGCTCAACTGCTGGGGCCAACGTCCTGACTTTC

size: many
J: TRBJ2-7
D: -
V: TRBV12-3/TRBV12-4
CDR3: CASSFDSTYEQYF
DNA: TGTGCCAGCAGTTTTGACAGTACCTACGAGCAGTACTTC

size: many
J: TRBJ2-5
D: TRBD1
V: TRBV6-1
CDR3: CASRQGLVETQYF
DNA: TGTGCCAGCCGACAGGGCTTAGTGGAGACCCAGTACTTC

size: many
J: TRBJ1-2
D: -
V: TRBV20-1
CDR3: CSARLAGYGYTF
DNA: TGCAGTGCTAGACTCGCGGGCTATGGCTACACCTTC

size: few
J: TRBJ1-2
D: TRBD1
V: TRBV27
CDR3: CATSRPGQGLGYTF
DNA: TGTGCCACTTCAAGGCCCGGACAGGGCTTGGGCTACACCTTC

size: many
J: TRBJ2-7
D: -
V: TRBV9
CDR3: CASSVAGKGYEQYF
DNA: TGTGCCAGCAGCGTAGCTGGTAAGGGCTACGAGCAGTACTTC

size: -
J: TRBJ1-1
D: TRBD1
V: TRBV7-9
CDR3: CASSSSGGSNTEAFF
DNA: TGCGCCAGCAGCTCCTCAGGGGGCAGTAACACTGAAGCTTTCTTT

size: few
J: TRBJ1-2
D: -
V: TRBV13
CDR3: CASSPGGYTF
DNA: TGTGCCAGCAGCCCTGGTGGCTACACCTTC

size: -
J: TRBJ1-2
D: -
V: TRBV7-8
CDR3: CASTPTGVQGYTF
DNA: TGTGCCAGCACCCCAACGGGGGTTCAGGGCTACACCTTC

size: -
J: TRBJ2-5
D: -
V: TRBV7-2
CDR3: CASSLWAGSGVETQYF
DNA: TGTGCCAGCAGCTTATGGGCCGGCTCCGGGGTAGAGACCCAGTACTTC

size: many
J: TRBJ1-3
D: -
V: TRBV5-1
CDR3: CASSPEGNSGNTIYF
DNA: TGCGCCAGCAGCCCGGAGGGGAACTCTGGAAACACCATATATTTT

size: -
J: TRBJ1-1
D: TRBD1
V: TRBV7-2
CDR3: CASSSQTGVITEAFF
DNA: TGTGCCAGCAGCTCCCAGACAGGGGTTATCACTGAAGCTTTCTTT

size: -
J: TRBJ1-1
D: TRBD1
V: TRBV13
CDR3: CASSLTGPFTEAFF
DNA: TGTGCCAGCAGCTTGACAGGGCCTTTTACTGAAGCTTTCTTT

size: -
J: TRBJ1-1
D: -
V: TRBV7-2
CDR3: CASSLAPNRRPVNTEAFF
DNA: TGTGCCAGCAGCTTAGCCCCCAATCGTAGGCCAGTGAACACTGAAGCTTTCTTT

size: many
J: TRBJ1-2
D: TRBD1
V: TRBV10-3
CDR3: CAISGGQGNGYTF
DNA: TGTGCCATCAGTGGGGGACAGGGGAATGGCTACACCTTC

size: many
J: TRBJ1-5
D: -
V: TRBV12-3/TRBV12-4
CDR3: CASSFSGAREPQHF
DNA: TGTGCCAGCAGTTTCTCGGGGGCCCGGGAGCCCCAGCATTTT

size: many
J: TRBJ1-3
D: -
V: TRBV10-3
CDR3: CAIRSTGSSGNTIYF
DNA: TGTGCCATCAGGTCAACAGGGAGCTCTGGAAACACCATATATTTT

size: few
J: TRBJ1-2
D: -
V: TRBV14
CDR3: CASSPLPGISDGYTF
DNA: TGTGCCAGCTCACCCCTCCCCGGGATTTCGGATGGCTACACCTTC

size: -
J: TRBJ1-2
D: -
V: TRBV10-3
CDR3: CAISSEDGYGYTF
DNA: TGTGCCATCAGCTCGGAGGATGGCTATGGCTACACCTTC

size: -
J: TRBJ2-5
D: -
V: TRBV29-1
CDR3: CSVRQLQETQYF
DNA: TGCAGCGTTAGACAGCTTCAAGAGACCCAGTACTTC

size: -
J: TRBJ1-1
D: TRBD1
V: TRBV2
CDR3: CASSRTGTVNTEAFF
DNA: TGCGCCAGCAGCCGAACCGGGACAGTGAACACTGAAGCTTTCTTT

size: few
J: TRBJ1-3
D: -
V: TRBV29-1
CDR3: CSVAGSLSGNTIYF
DNA: TGCAGCGTGGCTGGGTCCCTCTCTGGAAACACCATATATTTT

size: many
J: TRBJ2-5
D: -
V: TRBV20-1
CDR3: CSATSVDQETQYF
DNA: TGCAGTGCTACTAGCGTTGACCAAGAGACCCAGTACTTC

size: -
J: TRBJ2-2
D: TRBD1
V: TRBV19
CDR3: CASNPQGAPGELSF
DNA: TGTGCCAGTAACCCCCAGGGGGCCCCCGGGGAGCTGTCTTTT